Presented here are 21 T cell receptor beta chains from one specimen sequenced in a study of T cell repertoires in cytomegalovirus infection (dated by TCRdb to between 2017 and 2020). Sequenced using an Illumina HiSeq 1500. The public reads were quality trimmed at Q25 with fastp and then assembled into clones with MiXCR by TCRdb, keeping productive beta chains. Duplicate CDR3 protein sequences are folded into a single record with the most common DNA and genes. The sample table holds about 740,000 distinct CDR3 sequences, of which around 30% were seen once. The leading ten clones occupy 15% to 20% of the sample. Taken with the paper, the label for treatment or condition translates to: in vitro stimulation with specific CMV peptide epitopes to enrich CMV-specific T cells. Antigen specificity for these receptors is unknown. This specimen was cultured PBMCs, taken from culture after CMV antigen stimulation. These receptors were collected from a human donor in good health (CMV status not recorded). Some clones in this sample may be carry-over from other donors' samples.

This chain uses TRBV19 with TRBJ2-2; D not resolved. The CDR3 runs 14 residues. Germline V gene data show CDR1 as LNHDA and CDR2 as SQIVND (reference sequence). The CDR3 is CSSRVQASAGELFF. The CDR3 bases are TGTTCCTCCCGGGTGCAGGCGTCCGCCGGGGAGCTGTTTTTT.

The CDR3 here is CASVTGPGTEAFF. CDR3 coding DNA: TGTGCCAGCGTGACAGGGCCGGGTACTGAAGCTTTCTTT. The rearrangement uses TRBV6-5 and TRBJ1-1; 7 bases map to TRBD1. Germline trimming cut 8 bases from V and 5 bases from J; bases unmatched to any gene: 8. Germline V gene lookup returns CDR1 MNHEY and CDR2 SVGAGI. The CDR3 loop spans 13 amino acids.

The chain couples TRBV27 to TRBJ1-5; D call uncertain. V was pared by 5 bases and J by 1 base, with 9 bases between. The CDR3 is made up of 14 amino acids. CDR1 MNHEY and CDR2 SMNVEV come from the germline V gene (reference sequence). CDR3 coding DNA: TGTGCCAGCAGTCCCTCGCTCAGCAATCAGCCCCAGCATTTT. Translated, it gives CASSPSLSNQPQHF.

This chain uses TRBV10-3 with TRBJ2-3, with 8 bases lining up with TRBD2. The CDR3 is 13 amino acids. V lost 10 bases, J lost 8 bases, and 11 bases stayed unmatched. Per germline, CDR1 ENHRY and CDR2 SYGVKD. The DNA of the CDR3 is TGTGCCACCACTGGCGGGGGGTCACTTACGCAGTATTTT. Its translation is CATTGGGSLTQYF.

This clonotype was recorded a few times. This chain uses TRBV11-2 with TRBJ2-2, with 9 bases matching TRBD2. Germline V lookup: CDR1 SGHAT, CDR2 FQNNGV. J was trimmed by 1 base and V by 0 bases; bases with no gene match: 6. The CDR3 length is 18 residues. The CDR3 DNA follows: TGTGCCAGCAGCTTAGAGGTCCTAGCGGGAAAGAACACCGGGGAGCTGTTTTTT. It translates to CASSLEVLAGKNTGELFF.

The sample holds many counts of this clonotype. The genes are TRBV19 and TRBJ1-5, with a weak D call TRBD1 (5 bases). CDR3 length: 14 amino acids. Trimming took 9 bases from V and 0 from J, leaving 12 bases between them. Germline CDR1 is LNHDA and CDR2 is SQIVND (reference sequence). The chain's CDR3 is CASSRGYSNQPQHF. The CDR3 coding sequence is TGTGCCAGCAGCCGGGGGTATAGCAATCAGCCCCAGCATTTT. Supplemented by reference TRBV19 and TRBJ1-5, the full variable domain reads DGGITQSPKYLFRKEGQNVTLSCEQNLNHDAMYWYRQDPGQGLRLIYYSQIVNDFQKGDIAEGYSVSREKKESFPLTVTSAQKNPTAFYLCASSRGYSNQPQHFGDGTRLSIL.

This clonotype was seen more than once but under ten times. V gene TRBV12-3 or TRBV12-4 combines with J gene TRBJ2-1; perhaps TRBD1 as D (5 bases). Trimming left V 0 bases short and J 8 bases short, with 17 bases between. The CDR3 loop spans 16 amino acids. In nucleotides, the CDR3 is TGTGCCAGCAGTTTAGCGCTTGGGGCTAAGTCTCATGAGCAGTTCTTC. Amino acids: CASSLALGAKSHEQFF.

This clonotype appeared a few times. V and J are TRBV2 and TRBJ2-1; 13 positions agree with TRBD2. V was pared by 5 bases and J by 8 bases, with 6 bases of the junction left unmatched. Germline-derived CDR1 and CDR2 are SNHLY and FYNNEI. The CDR3 extends over 15 amino acids. As DNA, the CDR3 is TGTGCCAGCAGTCCACTAGCGGGGGGGCAGGATGAGCAGTTCTTC. Its protein is CASSPLAGGQDEQFF.

The J gene is TRBJ2-3, the V gene TRBV5-4, with D possibly TRBD1 on 5 matching bases. The CDR3 length is 15 residues. Germline lookup yields CDR1 SGHNT and CDR2 YYREEE (reference sequence). V lost 0 bases to trimming and J lost 2 bases, with 10 bases between them. CDR3 loop: CASSLEEGATDTQYF. The CDR3 DNA reads TGTGCCAGCAGCTTGGAGGAAGGGGCCACAGATACGCAGTATTTT.

This clonotype was found a few times. The chain combines TRBV12-3 or TRBV12-4 with TRBJ1-3; D is unresolved. CDR3 length: 14 amino acids. Trimming shortened V by 5 bases and J by 7 bases, and 15 bases separated the two germline ends. CDR3 in amino acids: CASSRTHSTNTIYF. The CDR3 DNA is TGTGCCAGCAGTCGGACCCATTCGACGAACACCATATATTTT.

The gene calls are TRBV5-4 and TRBJ2-5, with D possibly matching TRBD1 (6 bases). Germline V gene data show CDR1 as SGHNT and CDR2 as YYREEE (reference sequence). The V gene lost 3 bases and the J gene lost 4 bases, with 10 bases spanning the gap. This CDR3 has 13 amino acids. The CDR3 here is CASSYGTTETQYF. DNA of the CDR3: TGTGCCAGCAGCTATGGGACAACAGAGACCCAGTACTTC.

The chain uses TRBV20-1 and TRBJ1-1, with 7 positions matching TRBD1. V shed 6 bases and J 7 bases; nucleotides not matched to a gene: 8. Germline V gene sequence: CDR1 DFQATT, CDR2 SNEGSKA (reference sequence). The CDR3 loop spans 12 amino acids. The CDR3 sequence: CSAVEGAGEAFF. The CDR3 DNA sequence: TGCAGTGCGGTCGAGGGGGCTGGTGAAGCTTTCTTT.

This chain uses TRBV20-1 with TRBJ1-5; 9 nucleotides align to TRBD1. The CDR3 consists of 16 residues. V lost 0 bases and J lost 6; bases outside the gene matches: 9. Looked up from germline, CDR1 is DFQATT and CDR2 is SNEGSKA (reference sequence). The CDR3 DNA reads as TGCAGTGCTAGAGATCCCTCGGGACAGGGTGGTCAGCCCCAGCATTTT. Protein product: CSARDPSGQGGQPQHF.

This chain uses TRBV7-2 with TRBJ1-1; 7 bases line up with TRBD1. After removal of 2 bases from V and 4 bases from J, the junction contained 7 bases not matched to a gene. Looked up from germline, CDR1 is SGHTA and CDR2 is FQGNSA. There are 15 residues in the CDR3. The CDR3 reads CASSLNRGRGTEAFF. CDR3 DNA: TGTGCCAGCAGCTTAAACAGGGGCCGGGGCACTGAAGCTTTCTTT. Variable domain in full (rest from reference TRBV7-2 and TRBJ1-1): GAGVSQSPSNKVTEKGKDVELRCDPISGHTALYWYRQSLGQGLEFLIYFQGNSAPDKSGLPSDRFSAERTGGSVSTLTIQRTQQEDSAVYLCASSLNRGRGTEAFFGQGTRLTVV.

V gene TRBV19 combines with J gene TRBJ2-1, with 8 bases matching TRBD2. The CDR3 length is 16 residues. Germline-derived CDR1 and CDR2 are LNHDA and SQIVND (reference sequence). The V gene end was trimmed by 6 bases and the J gene end by 6 bases; junction bases not matched to a gene: 13. Here the CDR3 reads CASRGPGTRTSNEQFF. The CDR3 DNA follows: TGTGCCAGTAGGGGCCCCGGGACTAGGACGAGCAATGAGCAGTTCTTC.

The J gene is TRBJ1-1, the V gene TRBV12-3 or TRBV12-4; D call uncertain. CDR3 length: 12 amino acids. V was shortened by 2 bases and J by 10 bases, with 11 bases between the two germline ends. The CDR3 DNA sequence: TGTGCCAGCAGTTTAATGTCCTTTGGAGCTTTCTTT. Amino acids: CASSLMSFGAFF.

Here the CDR3 reads CASSRRDDSTDTQYF. Here the CDR3 DNA reads TGCGCCAGCAGTCGGCGGGATGACAGCACAGATACGCAGTATTTT. The rearrangement joins TRBV23-1 to TRBJ2-3; D is possibly TRBD2 (6 bases). TRBV23-1 qualifies as an ORF whose function is uncertain. The CDR3 extends over 15 amino acids. With 4 bases removed from V and 0 bases from J, the gap between germline ends came to 11 bases.

V and J are TRBV19 and TRBJ2-2; D possibly matches TRBD1 or TRBD2 (5 bases each). The CDR3 has 15 amino acids. Per the germline V gene, CDR1 is LNHDA and CDR2 is SQIVND (reference sequence). Trimming removed 1 base at V and 4 bases at J, with 10 bases between. The DNA of the CDR3 is TGTGCCAGTAGTATAGGAGGGGATGGCACCGGGGAGCTGTTTTTT. Its protein is CASSIGGDGTGELFF.

V gene TRBV7-9 combines with J gene TRBJ1-1; no firm D call. The germline gives CDR1 SEHNR, CDR2 FQNEAQ (reference sequence). The V end lost 2 bases, the J end lost 7 bases, and 14 bases lay between the germline ends. This CDR3 has 14 amino acids. In DNA form, the CDR3 reads TGTGCCAGCAGCTTATTGAGTGAGGTCGGTGAAGCTTTCTTT. It is translated as CASSLLSEVGEAFF.

In this sample, this clonotype turned up a few times. J is TRBJ1-2 and V is TRBV4-1; tentatively, D is TRBD1 (5 bases). From germline, CDR1 is MGHRA and CDR2 YSYEKL. The CDR3 spans 16 residues. The V and J ends lost 3 bases and 3 bases respectively, with 17 bases between them. The CDR3 loop reads CASSHKPGDKDYGYTF. CDR3 sequence (DNA): TGCGCCAGCAGCCACAAGCCGGGGGATAAAGACTATGGCTACACCTTC.

A few counts support this clonotype. Here the CDR3 DNA reads TGTGCCAGCAAGGGGGGGGACATAACCTACGAGCAGTACTTC. Protein sequence: CASKGGDITYEQYF. The V call is TRBV2, the J call TRBJ2-7; a weak D match, TRBD2 (7 bases). Trimming took 7 bases from V and 2 from J, leaving 15 bases between them. Looked up from germline, CDR1 is SNHLY and CDR2 is FYNNEI. The CDR3 contains 14 residues. The full variable domain, in which reference TRBV2 and TRBJ2-7 provide the parts outside the CDR3, is EPEVTQTPSHQVTQMGQEVILRCVPISNHLYFYWYRQILGQKVEFLVSFYNNEISEKSEIFDDQFSVERPDGSNFTLKIRSTKLEDSAMYFCASKGGDITYEQYFGPGTRLTVT.